The 13 T cell receptor beta chains in this list originate from one sample, sequenced in a study of T cell responses to AZD1222 COVID-19 vaccine (dated by TCRdb to the early 2020s). The receptor library was made with the immunoSEQ multiplex PCR assay. TCRdb limited this immuneACCESS table to in-frame rearrangements with V and J called. A share of clones is missing; checked studies link under half to unresolved V genes, and the rest is unexplained. Counted in this sample were about 120,000 clones; 80% to 90% of them appeared once. The leading ten clones occupy 8% to 10% of the sample. This specimen's time point label, per the study, means: baseline before first vaccination. The material sequenced was peripheral blood, taken on day 0 of AZD1222 vaccination. The receptors were sampled from an adult in good health.

This clone has only a few counts. CDR3 region: CASSSGSVGNTIYF. The CDR3 bases are TGTGCCAGCAGCTCAGGTTCGGTCGGAAACACCATATATTTT. V gene TRBV11-3 combines with J gene TRBJ1-3; D not resolved. The CDR3 totals 14 residues. Between the trimmed V and J ends, which lost 4 bases and 4 bases, there was a span of 11 bases. Germline V gene lookup returns CDR1 SGHNT and CDR2 YENEEA.

This clone was counted once. The rearrangement joins TRBV6-1 to TRBJ1-1; 11 nucleotides line up with TRBD1. The CDR3 has 15 amino acids. Germline loops: CDR1 MNHNS, CDR2 SASEGT. Germline trimming cut 5 bases from V and 1 base from J; bases unmatched to any gene: 3. The DNA of the CDR3 is TGTGCCAGCAGTCGGGGGACAGGGGGGAACACTGAAGCTTTCTTT. This encodes CASSRGTGGNTEAFF.

The V and J genes are TRBV5-1 and TRBJ2-2; tentatively, D is TRBD2 (6 bases). Trimming left V 4 bases short and J 0 bases short, with 16 bases between. CDR1 SGHRS and CDR2 YFSETQ come from the germline V gene. The CDR3 spans 17 residues. In DNA form, the CDR3 reads TGCGCCAGCAGCGGTCCCCGGGGAGGCACGAACACCGGGGAGCTGTTTTTT. It codes for CASSGPRGGTNTGELFF. Full variable domain (missing parts from reference TRBV5-1 and TRBJ2-2): KAGVTQTPRYLIKTRGQQVTLSCSPISGHRSVSWYQQTPGQGLQFLFEYFSETQRNKGNFPGRFSGRQFSNSRSEMNVSTLELGDSALYLCASSGPRGGTNTGELFFGEGSRLTVL.

The chain recombines TRBV14 with TRBJ1-6; maybe TRBD1 (5 bases). V gave up 4 bases and J gave up 7 bases, with 8 bases separating them. The CDR3 is made up of 13 amino acids. Germline loops: CDR1 SGHDN, CDR2 FVKESK. In DNA, the CDR3 is TGTGCCAGCAGCCCTCAGGGAAATTCACCCCTCCACTTT. Translation: CASSPQGNSPLHF.

The chain joins TRBV9 to TRBJ1-3, with 7 bases fitting TRBD1. The CDR3 sequence is 13 residues long. Germline CDR1 SGDLS, CDR2 YYNGEE. The V and J ends lost 6 bases and 2 bases, in that order; junction bases with no gene match: 2. CDR3 DNA sequence: TGTGCCAGCACTGACAGGGCTGGAAACACCATATATTTT. Protein: CASTDRAGNTIYF.

This chain links TRBV28 with TRBJ2-7; 9 bases map to TRBD1. Germline V lookup: CDR1 MDHEN, CDR2 SYDVKM. The junction had 7 bases not matched to a gene; V was cut back by 6 bases and J by 7 bases. CDR3 length: 13 amino acids. The CDR3 nucleotides read TGTGCCAGCAGCGGGGGACAGGGAAGGGAGCAGTACTTC. It specifies CASSGGQGREQYF.

This clone was detected once. The CDR3 nucleotides are TGTGCCAGCAGCCGATACCGGGGGCCCTACGAGCAGTACTTC. Protein: CASSRYRGPYEQYF. The chain combines TRBV5-5 with TRBJ2-7; D assignment may be TRBD1 or TRBD2 (6 bases each). V lost 4 bases and J 2 bases, leaving 13 bases between the germline ends. CDR1 is SGHKS and CDR2 is YYEKEE in the germline V gene (reference sequence). The CDR3 is 14 amino acids. Drawing the rest from reference TRBV5-5 and TRBJ2-7, the complete variable domain is DAGVTQSPTHLIKTRGQQVTLRCSPISGHKSVSWYQQVLGQGPQFIFQYYEKEERGRGNFPDRFSARQFPNYSSELNVNALLLGDSALYLCASSRYRGPYEQYFGPGTRLTVT.

This chain links TRBV11-2 with TRBJ1-1; possibly TRBD1 for D (6 bases). The CDR3 loop spans 13 amino acids. Germline CDR1 is SGHAT and CDR2 is FQNNGV. The ends were cut back, 4 bases at V and 5 bases at J, with 11 bases in the middle. CDR3 sequence reads: CASSSFRGTEAFF. The CDR3 DNA sequence: TGTGCCAGCAGCTCGTTCAGGGGAACTGAAGCTTTCTTT.

The V and J genes are TRBV7-3 and TRBJ2-1, with 11 bases identical to TRBD2. Trimming cost V 5 bases and J 4 bases; bases outside gene matches: 4. The CDR3 extends over 15 amino acids. Germline values: CDR1 SGHTA, CDR2 FQGTGA. Written as DNA, the CDR3 is TGTGCCAGCAGCCTGGGACTAGCGGATTACAATGAGCAGTTCTTC. This codes for CASSLGLADYNEQFF.

This sequence joins TRBV7-2 and TRBJ1-4; no clear D gene. Germline CDR1 and CDR2: SGHTA and FQGNSA. V lost 2 bases to trimming and J lost 4 bases, with 8 bases between them. The CDR3 runs to 14 residues. The CDR3 loop is CASSLTGSNEKLFF. CDR3 bases: TGTGCCAGCAGCTTAACCGGGAGTAATGAAAAACTGTTTTTT.

This chain connects TRBV7-2 to TRBJ1-2, with 7 bases that match TRBD1. CDR1 is SGHTA and CDR2 is FQGNSA in the germline V gene. The CDR3 sequence is 13 residues long. The trim removed 5 bases at V and 4 bases at J, leaving 4 bases unmatched. The CDR3 protein is CASSEQGFYGYTF. The CDR3 region has the DNA TGTGCCAGCAGCGAACAGGGGTTCTATGGCTACACCTTC.

This chain links TRBV18 with TRBJ2-7, with TRBD1 matching over 10 bases. Germline V gene sequence: CDR1 KGHSH, CDR2 LQKENI. The CDR3 loop spans 14 amino acids. V was pared by 4 bases and J by 5 bases, with 5 bases of the junction left unmatched. The CDR3 region is CASSLRDRGNEQYF. The CDR3 DNA is TGTGCCAGCTCACTAAGGGACAGGGGTAACGAGCAGTACTTC.

This clone was counted only a few times. V and J are TRBV7-8 and TRBJ2-7; 9 bases are a match to TRBD1. V lost 5 bases and J lost 6; bases outside the gene matches: 8. The V gene's germline CDR1 is SGHVS and CDR2 FQNEAQ. The CDR3 length is 14 residues. CDR3 coding DNA: TGTGCCAGCAGCCGTAGGACAGGGGATTCCGAGCAGTACTTC. It codes for CASSRRTGDSEQYF.